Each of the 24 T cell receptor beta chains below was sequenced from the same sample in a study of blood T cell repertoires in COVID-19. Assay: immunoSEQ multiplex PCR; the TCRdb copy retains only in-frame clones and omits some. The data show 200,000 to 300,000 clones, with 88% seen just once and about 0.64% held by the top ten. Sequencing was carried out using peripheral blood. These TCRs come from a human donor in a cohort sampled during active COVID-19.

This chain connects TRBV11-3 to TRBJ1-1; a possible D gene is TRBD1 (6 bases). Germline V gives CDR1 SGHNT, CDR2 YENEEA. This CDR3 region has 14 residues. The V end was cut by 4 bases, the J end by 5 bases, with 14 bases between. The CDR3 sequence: CASSSGTPGTEAFF. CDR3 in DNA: TGTGCCAGCAGCTCCGGGACACCCGGGACTGAAGCTTTCTTT.

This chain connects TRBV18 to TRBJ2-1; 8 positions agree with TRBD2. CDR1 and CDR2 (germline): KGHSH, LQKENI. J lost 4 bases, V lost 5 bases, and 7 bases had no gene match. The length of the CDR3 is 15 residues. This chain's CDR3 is CASSSVAGTYNEQFF. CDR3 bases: TGTGCCAGCTCATCGGTAGCGGGGACATACAATGAGCAGTTCTTC.

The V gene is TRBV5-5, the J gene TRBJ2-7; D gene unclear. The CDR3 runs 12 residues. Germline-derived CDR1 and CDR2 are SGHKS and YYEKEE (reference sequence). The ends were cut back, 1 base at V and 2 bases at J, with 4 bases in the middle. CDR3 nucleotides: TGTGCCAGCAGCTTGATAGCCTACGAGCAGTACTTC. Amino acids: CASSLIAYEQYF. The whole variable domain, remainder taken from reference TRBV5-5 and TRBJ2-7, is DAGVTQSPTHLIKTRGQQVTLRCSPISGHKSVSWYQQVLGQGPQFIFQYYEKEERGRGNFPDRFSARQFPNYSSELNVNALLLGDSALYLCASSLIAYEQYFGPGTRLTVT.

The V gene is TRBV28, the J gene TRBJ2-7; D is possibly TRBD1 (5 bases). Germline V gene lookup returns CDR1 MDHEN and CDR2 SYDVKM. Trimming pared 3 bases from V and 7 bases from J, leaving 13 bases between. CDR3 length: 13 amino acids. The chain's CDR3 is CASSLPGLGEQYF. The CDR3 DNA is TGTGCCAGCAGTTTGCCAGGGCTGGGGGAGCAGTACTTC.

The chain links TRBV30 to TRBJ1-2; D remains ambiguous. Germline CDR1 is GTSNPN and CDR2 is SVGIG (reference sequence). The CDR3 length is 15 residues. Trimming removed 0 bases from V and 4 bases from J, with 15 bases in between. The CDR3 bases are TGTGCCTGGAGTGTAGAGGACTCCACAATCTATGGCTACACCTTC. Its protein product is CAWSVEDSTIYGYTF. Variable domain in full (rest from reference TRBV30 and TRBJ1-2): SQTIHQWPATLVQPVGSPLSLECTVEGTSNPNLYWYRQAAGRGLQLLFYSVGIGQISSEVPQNLSASRPQDRQFILSSKKLLLSDSGFYLCAWSVEDSTIYGYTFGSGTRLTVV.

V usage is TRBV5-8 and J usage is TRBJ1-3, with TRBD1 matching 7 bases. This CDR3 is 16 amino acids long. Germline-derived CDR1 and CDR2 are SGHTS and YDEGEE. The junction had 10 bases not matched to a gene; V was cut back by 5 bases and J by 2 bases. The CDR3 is CASRTVLQGAGNTIYF. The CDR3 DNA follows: TGTGCCAGCAGAACTGTTCTTCAGGGGGCTGGAAACACCATATATTTT.

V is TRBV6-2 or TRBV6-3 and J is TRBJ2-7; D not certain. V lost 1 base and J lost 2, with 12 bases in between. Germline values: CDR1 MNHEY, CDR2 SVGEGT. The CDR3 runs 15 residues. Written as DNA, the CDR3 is TGTGCCAGCAGTTACTACCAGAAGCGAGCCTACGAGCAGTACTTC. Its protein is CASSYYQKRAYEQYF.

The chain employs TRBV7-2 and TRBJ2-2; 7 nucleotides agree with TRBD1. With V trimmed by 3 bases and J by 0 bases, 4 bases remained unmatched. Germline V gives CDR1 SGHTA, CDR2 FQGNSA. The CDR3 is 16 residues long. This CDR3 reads CASSFYGQANTGELFF. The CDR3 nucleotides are TGTGCCAGCAGCTTCTACGGACAGGCGAACACCGGGGAGCTGTTTTTT.

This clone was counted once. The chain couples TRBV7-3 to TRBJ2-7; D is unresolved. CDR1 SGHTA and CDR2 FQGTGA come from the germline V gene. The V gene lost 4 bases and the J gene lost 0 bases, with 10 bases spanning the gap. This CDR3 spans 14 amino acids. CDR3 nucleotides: TGTGCCAGCAGCTCCCTCCCGGGCTCCTACGAGCAGTACTTC. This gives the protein CASSSLPGSYEQYF.

The CDR3 reads CASSQGAGYRSLHF. DNA for the CDR3: TGTGCCAGCAGCCAAGGGGCAGGGTATAGATCCCTCCACTTT. This chain uses TRBV3-1 (or the pseudogene TRBV3-2) with TRBJ1-6; D might be TRBD1 (5 bases). The CDR3 loop spans 14 amino acids. The V gene's germline CDR1 is LGHDT and CDR2 YNNKEL (reference sequence). The V end lost 1 base, the J end lost 14 bases, and 15 bases lay between the germline ends.

The CDR3 loop is CASSPVGGATNYGYTF. For the CDR3, the DNA is TGTGCCAGCAGCCCGGTGGGGGGGGCGACTAACTATGGCTACACCTTC. This chain connects TRBV5-4 to TRBJ1-2; D is possibly TRBD1 (6 bases). The CDR3 is 16 residues long. V was pared by 4 bases and J by 0 bases, with 16 bases between. Germline V gene data show CDR1 as SGHNT and CDR2 as YYREEE (reference sequence).

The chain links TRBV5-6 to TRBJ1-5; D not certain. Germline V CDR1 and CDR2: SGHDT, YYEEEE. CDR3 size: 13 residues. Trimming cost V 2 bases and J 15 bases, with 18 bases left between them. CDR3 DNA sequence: TGTGCCAGCAGCTTTGCGGGAACGGGCTTTCCGCATTTT. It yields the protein CASSFAGTGFPHF.

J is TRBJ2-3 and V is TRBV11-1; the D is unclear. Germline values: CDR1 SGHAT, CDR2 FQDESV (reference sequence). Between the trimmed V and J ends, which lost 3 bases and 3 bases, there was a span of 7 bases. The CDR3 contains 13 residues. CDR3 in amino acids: CASSFTKTDTQYF. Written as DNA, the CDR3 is TGTGCCAGCAGCTTTACTAAGACAGATACGCAGTATTTT.

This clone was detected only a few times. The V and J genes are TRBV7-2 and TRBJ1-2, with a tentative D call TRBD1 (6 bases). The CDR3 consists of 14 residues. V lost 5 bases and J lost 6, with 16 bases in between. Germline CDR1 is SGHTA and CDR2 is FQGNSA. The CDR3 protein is CASSQGTAYDGYTF. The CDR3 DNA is TGTGCCAGCAGCCAGGGGACGGCCTACGATGGCTACACCTTC.

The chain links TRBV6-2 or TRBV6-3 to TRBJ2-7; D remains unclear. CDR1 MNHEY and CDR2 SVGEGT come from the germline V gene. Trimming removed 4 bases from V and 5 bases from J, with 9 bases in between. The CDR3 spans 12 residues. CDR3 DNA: TGTGCCAGCAGTTTCGTCGGAGACGAGCAGTACTTC. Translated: CASSFVGDEQYF.

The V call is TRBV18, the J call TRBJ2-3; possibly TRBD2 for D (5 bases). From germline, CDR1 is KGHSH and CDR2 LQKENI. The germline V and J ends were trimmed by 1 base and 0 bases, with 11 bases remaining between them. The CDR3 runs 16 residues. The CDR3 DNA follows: TGTGCCAGCTCACCACGTGCGGACTCTAGCACAGATACGCAGTATTTT. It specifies CASSPRADSSTDTQYF.

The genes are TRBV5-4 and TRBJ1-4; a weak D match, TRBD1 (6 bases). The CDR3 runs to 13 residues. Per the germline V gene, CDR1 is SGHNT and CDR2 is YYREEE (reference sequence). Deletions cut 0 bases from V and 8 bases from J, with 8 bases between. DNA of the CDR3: TGTGCCAGCAGCTTGGGGACAGAAGAAAAACTGTTTTTT. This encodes CASSLGTEEKLFF.

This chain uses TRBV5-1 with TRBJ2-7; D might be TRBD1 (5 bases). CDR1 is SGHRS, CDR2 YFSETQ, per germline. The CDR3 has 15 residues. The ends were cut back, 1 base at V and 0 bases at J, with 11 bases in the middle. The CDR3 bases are TGCGCCAGCAGCTTGATCCCAGACAGCTCCTACGAGCAGTACTTC. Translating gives CASSLIPDSSYEQYF.

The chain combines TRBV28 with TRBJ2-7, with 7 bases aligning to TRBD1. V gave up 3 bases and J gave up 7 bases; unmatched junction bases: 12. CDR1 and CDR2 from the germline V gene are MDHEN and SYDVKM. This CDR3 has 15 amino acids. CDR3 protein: CASSFVGQPRREQYF. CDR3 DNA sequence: TGTGCCAGCAGTTTCGTGGGACAGCCTCGCCGGGAGCAGTACTTC.

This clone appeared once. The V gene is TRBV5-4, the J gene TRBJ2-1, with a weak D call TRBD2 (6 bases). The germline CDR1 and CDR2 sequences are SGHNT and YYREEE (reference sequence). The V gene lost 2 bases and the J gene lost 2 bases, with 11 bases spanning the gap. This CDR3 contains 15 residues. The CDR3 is CASSLGLATYNEQFF. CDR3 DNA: TGTGCCAGCAGCTTAGGGCTAGCGACCTACAATGAGCAGTTCTTC.

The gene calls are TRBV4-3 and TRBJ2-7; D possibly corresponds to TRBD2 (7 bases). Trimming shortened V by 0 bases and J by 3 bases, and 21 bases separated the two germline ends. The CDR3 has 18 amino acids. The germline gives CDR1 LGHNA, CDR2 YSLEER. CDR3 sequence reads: CASSQDGGVRGGRYEQYF. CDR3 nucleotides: TGCGCCAGCAGCCAAGACGGAGGGGTGAGGGGGGGCCGCTACGAGCAGTACTTC.

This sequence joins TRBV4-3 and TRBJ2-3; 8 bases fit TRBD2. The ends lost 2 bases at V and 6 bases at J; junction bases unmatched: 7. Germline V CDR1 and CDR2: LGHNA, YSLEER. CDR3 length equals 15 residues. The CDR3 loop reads CASSQYSGRGDTQYF. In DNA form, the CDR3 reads TGCGCCAGCAGCCAATACAGCGGGAGAGGGGATACGCAGTATTTT.

CDR3 coding DNA: TGTGCCACCGGGACACCTTACGAGCAGTACTTC. This sequence encodes CATGTPYEQYF. The chain is built from TRBV7-9 and TRBJ2-7; possible D gene TRBD1, 6 bases. The V end lost 10 bases, the J end lost 4 bases, and 11 bases lay between the germline ends. Germline V gene data show CDR1 as SEHNR and CDR2 as FQNEAQ (reference sequence). CDR3 length equals 11 residues.

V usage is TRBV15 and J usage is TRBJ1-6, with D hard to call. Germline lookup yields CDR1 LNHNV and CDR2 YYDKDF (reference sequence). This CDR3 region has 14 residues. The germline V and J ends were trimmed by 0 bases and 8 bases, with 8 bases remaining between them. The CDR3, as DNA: TGTGCCACCAGCAGAGACAGTTTGTATTCACCCCTCCACTTT. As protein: CATSRDSLYSPLHF.